The TCR beta chain under discussion was sequenced for a study of CD8+ T cells in alopecia areata. Study-wide context: Patients received oral tofacitinib, 5 to 10 mg twice daily, for moderate-to-severe alopecia areata.

Notes on the study in general: Clarity of TCR sharing across patients fell short of that in mice, possibly HLA-related.

A remark on this clone: Its antigen is still unknown.

V lost 0 bases, J lost 5 bases, and 10 bases lay in between. The CDR3 is 13 residues long. Germline V gives CDR1 GTSNPN, CDR2 SVGIG (reference sequence). Peripheral blood, together with lesional scalp punch biopsies, was collected from alopecia areata patients. It was cDNA, reverse transcribed from extracted RNA, that served as the sequencing template. Assay: immunoSEQ multiplex PCR; the TCRdb copy retains only in-frame clones and omits some. The table lists about 250,000 clones, approximately 61% of them singletons. The V call is TRBV30, the J call TRBJ1-1, with no clear D. This clonotype was obtained from a human donor with alopecia areata. Specimen: CD4+ T cells sorted from blood, collected at week 0. CDR3: CAWSVFGLTEAFF. CDR3 nucleotides: TGTGCCTGGAGTGTATTCGGGCTAACTGAAGCTTTCTTT.